The next 21 T cell receptor beta chains were all read from a single sample in a study of T cells in tuberculosis. The time point here: new active TB diagnosis, blood taken before or within 7 days of starting treatment. Here immunoSEQ multiplex PCR was the method, and the copy in TCRdb shows in-frame clones only, minus some. Among around 30,000 clones listed, roughly 93% were seen once. The sequencing here drew on PBMCs, taken at tuberculosis diagnosis. These receptors were obtained from an adult with tuberculosis.

The chain is built from TRBV5-4 and TRBJ2-7, with D possibly matching TRBD2 (7 bases). The CDR3 extends over 14 amino acids. V lost 2 bases to trimming and J lost 3 bases, with 12 bases between them. Germline assignment: CDR1 SGHNT and CDR2 YYREEE (reference sequence). Here the CDR3 DNA reads TGTGCCAGCAGCTTACGGGGGGCTGACTACGAGCAGTACTTC. Its translation: CASSLRGADYEQYF.

The chain joins TRBV21-1 to TRBJ1-2; the D call in the table, TRBD1, was not verified against the DNA. TRBV21-1 is tagged as a pseudogene. The CDR3 runs 16 residues. Here the CDR3 reads CASSKGGTAPNYGYTF. As DNA, the CDR3 is TGTGCCAGCAGCAAAGGAGGGACAGCCCCTAACTATGGCTACACCTTC.

The chain has TRBV4-1 and TRBJ2-2; TRBD1 is a possible D gene (6 bases). V lost 4 bases to trimming and J lost 2 bases, with 14 bases between them. In germline, CDR1 is MGHRA, CDR2 YSYEKL. The CDR3 runs to 16 residues. The CDR3 DNA sequence: TGCGCCAGCAGCCCAAGGGGACATCAAAACACCGGGGAGCTGTTTTTT. This codes for CASSPRGHQNTGELFF.

The chain links TRBV6-5 to TRBJ1-3; D perhaps matches TRBD1 (5 bases). CDR3 length equals 13 residues. V gave up 6 bases and J gave up 3 bases, with 9 bases separating them. Looked up from germline, CDR1 is MNHEY and CDR2 is SVGAGI. Here the CDR3 reads CASRWGSGNTIYF. CDR3 DNA sequence: TGTGCCAGCAGGTGGGGCAGTGGAAACACCATATATTTT.

This chain links TRBV6-6 with TRBJ2-5, with unresolved D. The CDR3 totals 12 residues. Germline V gene lookup returns CDR1 MNHNY and CDR2 SVGAGI (reference sequence). Trimming shortened V by 7 bases and J by 1 base, and 7 bases separated the two germline ends. The CDR3 DNA reads TGTGCCAGCACCTGGAGCCAAGAGACCCAGTACTTC. It is translated as CASTWSQETQYF.

The rearrangement uses TRBV11-3 and TRBJ2-3, with D possibly being TRBD1 (6 bases). Germline-derived CDR1 and CDR2 are SGHNT and YENEEA. V lost 2 bases, J lost 4 bases, and 10 bases lay in between. The CDR3 length is 14 residues. Written as DNA, the CDR3 is TGTGCCAGCAGCTTATCAGGGGACCCAGATACGCAGTATTTT. Protein: CASSLSGDPDTQYF.

V usage is TRBV4-1 and J usage is TRBJ1-4; no definite D call. The CDR3 totals 15 residues. Germline V lookup: CDR1 MGHRA, CDR2 YSYEKL. Trimming removed 4 bases at V and 8 bases at J, with 17 bases between. CDR3 sequence reads: CASSPIPGGQEKLFF. The DNA for the CDR3 is TGCGCCAGCAGCCCGATACCCGGAGGTCAGGAAAAACTGTTTTTT.

This clone was counted a single time. V gene TRBV6-1 combines with J gene TRBJ1-2; 11 nucleotides align to TRBD1. The CDR3 covers 16 residues. J was trimmed by 3 bases and V by 2 bases; bases with no gene match: 5. CDR1 is MNHNS and CDR2 is SASEGT in the germline V gene. This CDR3 reads CASSEFPGQGDYGYTF. CDR3 nucleotide sequence: TGTGCCAGCAGTGAATTCCCGGGACAGGGGGACTATGGCTACACCTTC.

The CDR3: CASRYTGSLTYEQYF. The CDR3 DNA is TGTGCCAGCAGGTATACAGGGTCCCTTACCTACGAGCAGTACTTC. The genes are TRBV27 and TRBJ2-7; a possible D gene is TRBD1 (6 bases). Per germline, CDR1 MNHEY and CDR2 SMNVEV (reference sequence). Trimming took 6 bases from V and 2 from J, leaving 17 bases between them. This CDR3 has 15 residues.

V usage is TRBV2 and J usage is TRBJ2-5; no clear D. V dropped 7 bases and J dropped 5 bases, with 14 bases sitting between them. Germline lookup yields CDR1 SNHLY and CDR2 FYNNEI. The CDR3 is made up of 13 amino acids. Written as DNA, the CDR3 is TGTGCCAGCACCGAACGCCGAGTTGAGACCCAGTACTTC. Translating gives CASTERRVETQYF. Drawing the rest from reference TRBV2 and TRBJ2-5, the complete variable domain is EPEVTQTPSHQVTQMGQEVILRCVPISNHLYFYWYRQILGQKVEFLVSFYNNEISEKSEIFDDQFSVERPDGSNFTLKIRSTKLEDSAMYFCASTERRVETQYFGPGTRLLVL.

J is TRBJ2-7 and V is TRBV28; D uncertain. V lost 7 bases, J lost 3 bases, and 7 bases lay in between. This CDR3 is 11 amino acids long. The V gene's germline CDR1 is MDHEN and CDR2 SYDVKM. CDR3 amino acids: CASTSSYEQYF. CDR3 DNA: TGTGCCAGCACCTCTAGCTACGAGCAGTACTTC.

Here the CDR3 DNA reads TGTGCCTGGAGTGGGTTCAGGAGCGGGGTATCCTACGAGCAGTACTTC. Amino acids: CAWSGFRSGVSYEQYF. The chain links TRBV30 to TRBJ2-7; 7 bases fit TRBD2. Losses at the gene ends were 1 base for V and 1 base for J; bases not matched to a gene: 10. The CDR3 spans 16 residues. Germline V gene sequence: CDR1 GTSNPN, CDR2 SVGIG (reference sequence).

This chain uses TRBV5-6 with TRBJ1-2; D is ambiguous. The CDR3 runs to 14 residues. Trimming took 3 bases from V and 6 from J, leaving 15 bases between them. Germline CDR1 is SGHDT and CDR2 is YYEEEE. The chain's CDR3 is CASSSGGSRDGYTF. DNA for the CDR3: TGTGCCAGCAGCTCAGGCGGGTCTCGTGATGGCTACACCTTC. Full variable domain (outside the CDR3, taken from reference TRBV5-6 and TRBJ1-2): DAGVTQSPTHLIKTRGQQVTLRCSPKSGHDTVSWYQQALGQGPQFIFQYYEEEERQRGNFPDRFSGHQFPNYSSELNVNALLLGDSALYLCASSSGGSRDGYTFGSGTRLTVV.

The J gene is TRBJ1-3, the V gene TRBV7-9, with a weak D call TRBD1 (5 bases). The V end was cut by 7 bases, the J end by 0 bases, with 13 bases between. The germline gives CDR1 SEHNR, CDR2 FQNEAQ (reference sequence). This CDR3 is built from 15 residues. CDR3 bases: TGTGCCAGCACCCCAGGGTCGAGCTCTGGAAACACCATATATTTT. Its protein is CASTPGSSSGNTIYF.

The V call is TRBV28, the J call TRBJ1-1; weak D call: TRBD1 (5 bases). This CDR3 is built from 15 residues. The germline V and J ends were trimmed by 2 bases and 4 bases, with 14 bases remaining between them. Germline V lookup: CDR1 MDHEN, CDR2 SYDVKM. The CDR3 DNA sequence: TGTGCCAGCAGTTTAGGGGCCGCCTTAAGCACTGAAGCTTTCTTT. Its translation is CASSLGAALSTEAFF.

Points on this clone: The sample has other DNA sequences that encode this CDR3 too. The chain couples TRBV18 to TRBJ2-2; 13 positions match TRBD2. Looked up from germline, CDR1 is KGHSH and CDR2 is LQKENI. Losses at the gene ends were 3 bases for V and 6 bases for J; bases not matched to a gene: 4. The CDR3 is made up of 16 amino acids. The CDR3 spells CASSPGLAGAAGELFF. CDR3 nucleotides: TGTGCCAGCTCACCCGGACTAGCGGGAGCGGCCGGGGAGCTGTTTTTT.

This chain connects TRBV27 to TRBJ2-1, with D maybe TRBD2 (6 bases). The germline V and J ends were trimmed by 3 bases and 0 bases, with 9 bases remaining between them. Germline assignment: CDR1 MNHEY and CDR2 SMNVEV (reference sequence). The CDR3 sequence is 15 residues long. This CDR3 reads CASSLGLGSYNEQFF. CDR3 DNA sequence: TGTGCCAGCAGTTTGGGACTGGGCTCCTACAATGAGCAGTTCTTC.

The table lists this clone with a count of one. The chain carries TRBV9 and TRBJ2-3, with TRBD1 as a possible D gene (5 bases). The CDR3 contains 16 residues. Germline-derived CDR1 and CDR2 are SGDLS and YYNGEE. Trimming removed 0 bases at V and 0 bases at J, with 11 bases between. The CDR3 nucleotides read TGTGCCAGCAGCGTAGGTACAGGCATAAGCACAGATACGCAGTATTTT. The encoded protein is CASSVGTGISTDTQYF.

This chain links TRBV19 with TRBJ1-3; D gene ambiguous. This CDR3 region has 12 residues. CDR1 and CDR2 (germline): LNHDA, SQIVND (reference sequence). The ends were cut back, 11 bases at V and 4 bases at J, with 12 bases in the middle. This chain's CDR3 is CAAGAPGNTIYF. CDR3 in DNA: TGTGCCGCCGGAGCCCCGGGAAACACCATATATTTT.

The V gene is TRBV19, the J gene TRBJ2-7, with 10 bases identical to TRBD1. The CDR3 runs to 14 residues. Per the germline V gene, CDR1 is LNHDA and CDR2 is SQIVND (reference sequence). After removal of 6 bases from V and 2 bases from J, the junction contained 4 bases not matched to a gene. CDR3 bases: TGTGCCAGTAGCCCCGGGACAGGGGCCTACGAGCAGTACTTC. It codes for CASSPGTGAYEQYF.

This rearrangement joins TRBV10-3 to TRBJ2-1, with D possibly TRBD1 on 6 matching bases. CDR1 is ENHRY and CDR2 is SYGVKD in the germline V gene. The CDR3 is 17 residues long. Deletions cut 3 bases from V and 8 bases from J, with 23 bases between. In nucleotides, the CDR3 is TGTGCCATCAGTGAAGAGGGGGTAGCAGGGTTTGTCGATGAGCAGTTCTTC. This codes for CAISEEGVAGFVDEQFF.